These T cell receptor beta chains were read from a single sample in a study of shared clonotypes between healthy human individuals. Sequencing used immunoSEQ multiplex PCR; TCRdb keeps in-frame clones, though not all of them. Found here are roughly 2 million clones, roughly 96% of them singletons; the top ten hold 0.1% to 0.15%. The source material was naive CD4+ T cells sorted from blood. The origin of the receptors is a man aged 18 to 29 in good health. Both conserved end residues are part of each CDR3. The D gene is left open where the match is weak. The size of a clone is reported for some rows only, either as once, few or many, or as a class for expanded clones.

TRBJ2-1 | TRBV18 | NA | NA | CASSPPREIEQFF | TGTGCCAGCTCACCACCGAGAGAGATTGAGCAGTTCTTC
TRBJ2-6 | TRBV5-1 | NA | NA | CASSLERAEANVLTF | TGCGCCAGCAGCTTGGAGCGGGCTGAGGCCAACGTCCTGACTTTC
TRBJ1-2 | TRBV29-1 | NA | TRBD1 | CSVEDGDREYGYTF | TGCAGCGTTGAAGACGGCGACAGGGAATATGGCTACACCTTC
TRBJ2-7 | TRBV18 | NA | TRBD2 | CASSLGLAGGDEQYF | TGTGCCAGCTCACTTGGACTAGCGGGAGGTGATGAGCAGTACTTC
TRBJ2-1 | TRBV9 | once | TRBD2 | CASSVGTSGYNEQFF | TGTGCCAGCAGCGTAGGGACTAGCGGATACAATGAGCAGTTCTTC
TRBJ2-7 | TRBV19 | NA | TRBD1 | CASSIRSDRAYEQYF | TGTGCCAGTAGTATACGGTCTGACAGGGCTTACGAGCAGTACTTC
TRBJ1-1 | TRBV29-1 | NA | NA | CSVEDFADTEAFF | TGCAGCGTTGAAGATTTTGCCGACACTGAAGCTTTCTTT
TRBJ2-7 | TRBV18 | NA | NA | CASSPGGARIDEQYF | TGTGCCAGCTCACCAGGGGGGGCACGGATTGACGAGCAGTACTTC
TRBJ1-1 | TRBV6-1 | NA | TRBD1 | CATENDRVEAFF | TGTGCCACCGAAAACGACAGGGTTGAAGCTTTCTTT
TRBJ1-4 | TRBV5-8 | NA | NA | CASNSGAGVDNEKLFF | TGTGCCAGCAACTCGGGAGCAGGGGTGGATAATGAAAAACTGTTTTTT
TRBJ1-1 | TRBV30 | NA | NA | CAWGGEYTEAFF | TGTGCCTGGGGTGGTGAATACACTGAAGCTTTCTTT
TRBJ2-5 | TRBV5-1 | NA | NA | CASSVETGTGQETQYF | TGCGCCAGCAGCGTGGAAACCGGGACTGGGCAAGAGACCCAGTACTTC
TRBJ1-3 | TRBV2 | NA | TRBD1 | CASRWARQGSLGNTIYF | TGTGCCAGCAGATGGGCCCGACAGGGATCTCTGGGAAACACCATATATTTT
TRBJ1-2 | TRBV6-5 | NA | NA | CASSYAGVYYGYTF | TGTGCCAGCAGTTACGCGGGGGTATACTATGGCTACACCTTC
TRBJ1-1 | TRBV15 | NA | NA | CATSRDLTANTEAFF | TGTGCCACCAGCAGAGATCTGACAGCGAACACTGAAGCTTTCTTT
TRBJ2-5 | TRBV6-4 | NA | TRBD2 | CASSPSRGETQYF | TGTGCCAGCAGTCCCTCGCGGGGGGAGACCCAGTACTTC
TRBJ2-2 | TRBV10-3 | NA | TRBD1 | CAISEDRGAGELFF | TGTGCCATCAGTGAGGACAGGGGGGCCGGGGAGCTGTTTTTT
TRBJ2-7 | TRBV7-2 | NA | TRBD2 | CASSLGLAGGAYEQYF | TGTGCCAGCAGCTTGGGACTAGCGGGAGGGGCCTACGAGCAGTACTTC
TRBJ2-6 | TRBV6-1 | NA | TRBD1 | CASSDDRVGANVLTF | TGTGCCAGCAGTGACGACAGGGTCGGGGCCAACGTCCTGACTTTC
TRBJ2-5 | TRBV6-6 | NA | NA | CASSYAYGGARETQYF | TGTGCCAGCAGTTACGCCTATGGGGGGGCCCGAGAGACCCAGTACTTC
TRBJ2-2 | TRBV18 | NA | NA | CASSPSVGELFF | TGTGCCAGCTCACCATCCGTCGGGGAGCTGTTTTTT
TRBJ1-5 | TRBV19 | NA | NA | CASSIRGGLSGQPQHF | TGTGCCAGTAGTATTCGGGGCGGCCTTAGCGGGCAGCCCCAGCATTTT
TRBJ2-2 | TRBV5-1 | NA | TRBD2 | CASSSGTSGTGELFF | TGCGCCAGCAGCTCCGGGACTAGCGGCACCGGGGAGCTGTTTTTT
TRBJ1-4 | TRBV12-5 | NA | TRBD1 | CASGLARGTGLNEKLFF | TGTGCTAGTGGTTTGGCCCGCGGGACAGGGTTAAATGAAAAACTGTTTTTT
TRBJ2-5 | TRBV10-3 | NA | TRBD1 | CAISVGQGQETQYF | TGTGCCATCAGTGTGGGACAGGGCCAAGAGACCCAGTACTTC
TRBJ2-6 | TRBV28 | NA | NA | CASSPPATGANVLTF | TGTGCCAGCAGTCCCCCAGCTACTGGGGCCAACGTCCTGACTTTC
TRBJ2-3 | TRBV6-5 | NA | NA | CASSYSRLADTQYF | TGTGCCAGCAGTTACTCTCGACTAGCAGATACGCAGTATTTT